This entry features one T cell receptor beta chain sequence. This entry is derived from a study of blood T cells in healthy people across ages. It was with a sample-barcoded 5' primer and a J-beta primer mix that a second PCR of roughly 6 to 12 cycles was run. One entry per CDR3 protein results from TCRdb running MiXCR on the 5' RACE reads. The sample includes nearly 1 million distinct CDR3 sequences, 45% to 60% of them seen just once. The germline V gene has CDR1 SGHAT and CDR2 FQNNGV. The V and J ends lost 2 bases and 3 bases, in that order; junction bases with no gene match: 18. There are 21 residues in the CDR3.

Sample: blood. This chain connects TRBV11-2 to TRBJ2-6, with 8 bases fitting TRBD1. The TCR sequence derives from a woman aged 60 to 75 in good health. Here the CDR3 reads CASSLHQSSFGQGNGANVLTF. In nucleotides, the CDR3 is TGTGCCAGCAGCTTACACCAAAGTAGCTTCGGACAGGGAAATGGGGCCAACGTCCTGACTTTC.